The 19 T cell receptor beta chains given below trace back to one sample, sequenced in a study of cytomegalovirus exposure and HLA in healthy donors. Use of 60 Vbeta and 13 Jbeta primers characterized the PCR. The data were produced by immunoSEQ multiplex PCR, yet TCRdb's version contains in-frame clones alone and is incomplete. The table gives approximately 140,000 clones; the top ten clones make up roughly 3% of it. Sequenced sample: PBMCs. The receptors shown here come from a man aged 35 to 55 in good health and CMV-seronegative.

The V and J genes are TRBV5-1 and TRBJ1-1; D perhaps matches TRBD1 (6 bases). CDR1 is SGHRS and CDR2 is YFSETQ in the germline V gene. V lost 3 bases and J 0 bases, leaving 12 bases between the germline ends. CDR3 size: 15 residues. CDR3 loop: CASSSTGNMNTEAFF. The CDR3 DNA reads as TGCGCCAGCAGCTCGACAGGAAACATGAACACTGAAGCTTTCTTT.

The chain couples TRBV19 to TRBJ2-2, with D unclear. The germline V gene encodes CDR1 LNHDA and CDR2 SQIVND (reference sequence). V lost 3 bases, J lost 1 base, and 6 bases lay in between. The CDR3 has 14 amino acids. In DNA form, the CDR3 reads TGTGCCAGTAGTATGAGATGGAACACCGGGGAGCTGTTTTTT. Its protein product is CASSMRWNTGELFF.

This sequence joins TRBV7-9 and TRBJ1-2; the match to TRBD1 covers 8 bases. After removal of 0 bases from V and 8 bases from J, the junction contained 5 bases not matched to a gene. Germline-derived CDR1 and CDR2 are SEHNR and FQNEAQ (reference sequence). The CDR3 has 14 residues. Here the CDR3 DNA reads TGTGCCAGCAGCTTAGCGAAGACAGGGGAGGGCTACACCTTC. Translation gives CASSLAKTGEGYTF.

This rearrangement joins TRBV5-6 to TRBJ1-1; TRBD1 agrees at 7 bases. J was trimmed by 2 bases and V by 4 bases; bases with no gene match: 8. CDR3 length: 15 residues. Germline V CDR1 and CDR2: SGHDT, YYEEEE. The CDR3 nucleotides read TGTGCCAGCAGCCCGCCGGGGACAGTTAACACTGAAGCTTTCTTT. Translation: CASSPPGTVNTEAFF.

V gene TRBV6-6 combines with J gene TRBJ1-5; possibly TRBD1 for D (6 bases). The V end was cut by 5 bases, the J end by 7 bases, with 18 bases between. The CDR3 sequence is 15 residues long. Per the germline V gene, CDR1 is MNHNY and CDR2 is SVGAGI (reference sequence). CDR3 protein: CASSPLTGARQPQHF. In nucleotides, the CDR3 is TGTGCCAGCAGTCCTTTGACAGGCGCGCGCCAGCCCCAGCATTTT.

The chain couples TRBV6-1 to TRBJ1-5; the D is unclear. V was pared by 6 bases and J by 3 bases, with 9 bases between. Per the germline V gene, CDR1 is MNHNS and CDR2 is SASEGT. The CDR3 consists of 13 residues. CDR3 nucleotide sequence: TGTGCCAGCAGGGAACCCTTCAATCAGCCCCAGCATTTT. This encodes CASREPFNQPQHF.

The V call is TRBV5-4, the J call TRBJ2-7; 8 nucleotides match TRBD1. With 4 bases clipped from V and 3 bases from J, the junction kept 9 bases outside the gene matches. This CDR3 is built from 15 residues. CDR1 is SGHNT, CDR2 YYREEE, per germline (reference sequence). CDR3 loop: CASSLRTGLSYEQYF. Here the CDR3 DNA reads TGTGCCAGCAGCCTCAGGACAGGGCTGAGCTACGAGCAGTACTTC.

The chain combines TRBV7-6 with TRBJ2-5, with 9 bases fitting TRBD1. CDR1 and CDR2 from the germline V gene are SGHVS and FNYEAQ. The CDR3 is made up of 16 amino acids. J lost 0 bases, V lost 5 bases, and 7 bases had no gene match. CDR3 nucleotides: TGTGCCAGCAGCCAGAGGACAGGGGCGTACCAAGAGACCCAGTACTTC. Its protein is CASSQRTGAYQETQYF.

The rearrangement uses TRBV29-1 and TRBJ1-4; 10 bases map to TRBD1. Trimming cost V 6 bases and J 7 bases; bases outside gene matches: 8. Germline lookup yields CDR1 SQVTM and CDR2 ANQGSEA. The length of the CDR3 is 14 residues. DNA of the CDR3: TGCAGCGTAAGACAGGGGGCAGTAGGTGAAAAACTGTTTTTT. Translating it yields CSVRQGAVGEKLFF.

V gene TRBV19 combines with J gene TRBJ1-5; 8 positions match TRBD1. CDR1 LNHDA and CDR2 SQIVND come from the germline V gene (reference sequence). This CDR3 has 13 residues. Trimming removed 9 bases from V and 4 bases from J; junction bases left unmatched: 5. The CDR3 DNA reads TGTGCCAGCAGACAGGGGTTGAATCAGCCCCAGCATTTT. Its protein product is CASRQGLNQPQHF.

The CDR3 DNA sequence: TGTGCCAGCAGCCCTGAAGACAGGGCGGGATCGGCCCTCCACTTT. It is translated as CASSPEDRAGSALHF. The chain employs TRBV7-6 and TRBJ1-6; 7 nucleotides line up with TRBD1. V gave up 5 bases and J gave up 14 bases; unmatched junction bases: 15. CDR1 and CDR2 from the germline V gene are SGHVS and FNYEAQ. This CDR3 comprises 15 residues.

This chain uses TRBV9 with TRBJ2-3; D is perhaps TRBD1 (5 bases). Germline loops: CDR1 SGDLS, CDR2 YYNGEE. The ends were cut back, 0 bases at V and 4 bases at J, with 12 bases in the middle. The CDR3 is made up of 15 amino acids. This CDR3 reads CASSVEGITADTQYF. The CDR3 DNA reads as TGTGCCAGCAGCGTAGAGGGGATTACAGCAGATACGCAGTATTTT.

The CDR3 protein is CASRSTANTGELFF. CDR3 nucleotide sequence: TGTGCCAGCAGATCGACAGCTAACACCGGGGAGCTGTTTTTT. The rearrangement links TRBV7-6 to TRBJ2-2; D perhaps matches TRBD1 (5 bases). The germline gives CDR1 SGHVS, CDR2 FNYEAQ. This CDR3 contains 14 residues. Trimming took off 6 bases at V and 2 bases at J, with 10 bases between the two ends.

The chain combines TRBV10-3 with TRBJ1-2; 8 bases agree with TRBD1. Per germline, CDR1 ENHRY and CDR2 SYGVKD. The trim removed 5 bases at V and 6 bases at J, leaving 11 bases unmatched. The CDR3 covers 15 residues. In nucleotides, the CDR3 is TGTGCCATCAGTCAAATTCAGGGGGCGCGGGATGGCTACACCTTC. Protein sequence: CAISQIQGARDGYTF.

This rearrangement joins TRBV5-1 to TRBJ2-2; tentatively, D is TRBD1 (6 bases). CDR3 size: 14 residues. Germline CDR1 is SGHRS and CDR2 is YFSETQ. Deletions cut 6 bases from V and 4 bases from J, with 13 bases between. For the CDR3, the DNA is TGCGCCAGCATGCCAGGGGACCCCACCGGGGAGCTGTTTTTT. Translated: CASMPGDPTGELFF.

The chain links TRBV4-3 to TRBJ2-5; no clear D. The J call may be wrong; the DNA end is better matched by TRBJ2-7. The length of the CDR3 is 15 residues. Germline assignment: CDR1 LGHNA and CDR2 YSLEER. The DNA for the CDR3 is TGCGCCAGCAGCCAAGGAAGTTTATTATCCTACGAGCAGTACTTC. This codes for CASSQGSLLSYEQYF.

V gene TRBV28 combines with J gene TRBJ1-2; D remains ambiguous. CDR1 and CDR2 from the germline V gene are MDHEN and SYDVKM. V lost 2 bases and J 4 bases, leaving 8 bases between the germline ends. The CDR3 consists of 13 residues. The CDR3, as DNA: TGTGCCAGCAGTTTAGGTGGCATCTATGGCTACACCTTC. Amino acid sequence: CASSLGGIYGYTF.

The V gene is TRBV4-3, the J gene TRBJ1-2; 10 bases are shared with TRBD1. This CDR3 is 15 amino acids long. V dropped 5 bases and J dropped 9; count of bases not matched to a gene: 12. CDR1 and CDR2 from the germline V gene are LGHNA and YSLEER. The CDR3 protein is CASSAYTGTGVSYTF. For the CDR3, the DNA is TGCGCCAGCAGCGCCTATACCGGGACAGGGGTGAGCTACACCTTC.

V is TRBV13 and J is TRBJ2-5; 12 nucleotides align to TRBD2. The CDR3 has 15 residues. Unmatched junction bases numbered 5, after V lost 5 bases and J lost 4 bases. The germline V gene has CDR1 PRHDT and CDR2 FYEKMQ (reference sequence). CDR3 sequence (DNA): TGTGCCAGCAGCGGGAGGACTAGCGGGGTAGAGACCCAGTACTTC. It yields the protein CASSGRTSGVETQYF.